This T cell receptor beta chain is from a study of blood T cell repertoires in COVID-19. Whole-study context: Acute and convalescent COVID-19 specimens originated in the United States, Italy and Spain.

As processed by the authors: Estimation of nucleated cell counts was performed using reference gene primer amplification. The method was immunoSEQ multiplex PCR; TCRdb's version includes in-frame clones alone and lacks a portion of them. Clone size and V and J calls were adopted from that table, with D and trimming inferred from the DNA. This sample carries roughly 150,000 clones, 60% to 85% of them seen once, and the ten largest clones take approximately 8%. This CDR3 region has 15 residues. CDR1 is SGHRS, CDR2 YFSETQ, per germline. V lost 1 base and J lost 9; bases outside the gene matches: 10. The chain joins TRBV5-1 to TRBJ2-1, with 7 positions matching TRBD1. Sequencing was performed on peripheral blood. This clonotype originated in a man in his sixties with acute or convalescent COVID-19. The chain's CDR3 is CASSLSLTGTSEQFF. DNA for the CDR3: TGCGCCAGCAGCTTGAGTTTGACAGGGACCAGTGAGCAGTTCTTC.